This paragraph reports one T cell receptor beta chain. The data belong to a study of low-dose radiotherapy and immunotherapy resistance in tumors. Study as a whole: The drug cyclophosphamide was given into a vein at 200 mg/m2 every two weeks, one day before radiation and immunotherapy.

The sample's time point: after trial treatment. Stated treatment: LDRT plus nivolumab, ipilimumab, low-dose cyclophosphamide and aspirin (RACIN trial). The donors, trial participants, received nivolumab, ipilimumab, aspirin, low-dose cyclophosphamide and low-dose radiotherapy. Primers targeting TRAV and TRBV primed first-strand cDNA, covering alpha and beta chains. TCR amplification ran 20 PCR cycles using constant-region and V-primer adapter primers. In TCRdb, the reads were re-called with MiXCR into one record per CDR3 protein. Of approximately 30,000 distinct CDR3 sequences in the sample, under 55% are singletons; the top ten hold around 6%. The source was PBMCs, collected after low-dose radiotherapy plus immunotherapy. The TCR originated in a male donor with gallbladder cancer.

The CDR3 sequence: CASSRGTEAFF. CDR3 bases: TGTGCCAGCAGTCGGGGTACTGAAGCTTTCTTT. The V and J genes are TRBV6-6 and TRBJ1-1; D unresolved. The CDR3 is 11 residues long. The V end was cut by 5 bases, the J end by 5 bases, with 6 bases between. CDR1 MNHNY and CDR2 SVGAGI come from the germline V gene (reference sequence).